Sequencing of this T cell receptor (beta chain) was carried out in a study of CD8 T cells in Susac syndrome. Random hexamers were used to reverse transcribe the RNA input (roughly 0.5 to 1 ug). Using its own MiXCR run on the immunoSEQ multiplex PCR reads, TCRdb lists one record per CDR3 protein. This table has 120,000 or so distinct CDR3 sequences, approximately 93% appearing once. The specimen sequenced was CD4+ T cells from PBMCs. This clonotype was sampled from a human donor with multiple sclerosis.

This CDR3 reads CASSSEGQIPNGYTF. Written as DNA, the CDR3 is TGTGCCAGCAGCTCGGAGGGACAGATTCCCAATGGCTACACCTTC. The chain combines TRBV11-2 with TRBJ1-2, with TRBD1 matching 7 bases. Unmatched junction bases numbered 11, after V lost 4 bases and J lost 6 bases. Per germline, CDR1 SGHAT and CDR2 FQNNGV. The CDR3 totals 15 residues.